The present entry profiles one T cell receptor (beta chain) with its context. This entry is derived from a study of shared T cell receptors in the human thymus. Sequenced by immunoSEQ multiplex PCR; TCRdb stores in-frame clones only, minus some. The table lists hundreds of thousands of clones, around 87% of them singletons. Germline values: CDR1 LGHNA, CDR2 YSLEER. The CDR3 covers 16 residues. With 0 bases removed from V and 4 bases from J, the gap between germline ends came to 13 bases. The same data also contributed to another study, on human thymus T cells. In that study: Related research described strongly overlapping thymic repertoires in unrelated people.

The V call is TRBV4-3, the J call TRBJ2-1, with D possibly matching TRBD2 (5 bases). The sample was thymocytes. This receptor was identified in a boy in the first two years of life with a congenital heart defect. The CDR3 region is CASSQDRGSNYNEQFF. CDR3 nucleotides: TGCGCCAGCAGCCAAGATCGGGGATCCAATTACAATGAGCAGTTCTTC.